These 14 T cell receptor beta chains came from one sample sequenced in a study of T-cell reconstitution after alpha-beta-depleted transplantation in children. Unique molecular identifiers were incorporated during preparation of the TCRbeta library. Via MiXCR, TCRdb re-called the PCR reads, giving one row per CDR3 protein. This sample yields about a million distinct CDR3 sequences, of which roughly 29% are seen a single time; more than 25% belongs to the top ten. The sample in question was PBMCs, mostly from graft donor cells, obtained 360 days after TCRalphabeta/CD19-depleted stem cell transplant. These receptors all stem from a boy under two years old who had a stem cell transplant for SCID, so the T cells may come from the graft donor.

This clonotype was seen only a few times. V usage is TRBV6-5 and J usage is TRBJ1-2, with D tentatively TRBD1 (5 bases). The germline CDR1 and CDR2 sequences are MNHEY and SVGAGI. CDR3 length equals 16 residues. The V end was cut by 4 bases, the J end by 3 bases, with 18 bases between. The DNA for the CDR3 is TGTGCCAGCAGTTCGGGACGGAGGCTTACTGACTATGGCTACACCTTC. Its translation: CASSSGRRLTDYGYTF.

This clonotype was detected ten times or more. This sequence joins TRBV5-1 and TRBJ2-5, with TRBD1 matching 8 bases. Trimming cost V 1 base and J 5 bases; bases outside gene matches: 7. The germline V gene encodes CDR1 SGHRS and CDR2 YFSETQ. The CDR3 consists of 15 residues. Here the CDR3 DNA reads TGCGCCAGCAGCTTGCGGCAGGGGGCGAGGGAGACCCAGTACTTC. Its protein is CASSLRQGARETQYF.

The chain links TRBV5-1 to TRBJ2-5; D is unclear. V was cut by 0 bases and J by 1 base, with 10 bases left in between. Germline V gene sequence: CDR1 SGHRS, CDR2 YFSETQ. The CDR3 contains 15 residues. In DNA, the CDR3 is TGCGCCAGCAGCTTGGCCGGTCCCCTCCAAGAGACCCAGTACTTC. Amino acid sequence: CASSLAGPLQETQYF.

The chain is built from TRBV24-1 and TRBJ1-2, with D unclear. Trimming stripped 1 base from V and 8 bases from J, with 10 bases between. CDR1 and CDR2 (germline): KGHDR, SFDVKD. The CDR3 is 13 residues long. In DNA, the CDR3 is TGTGCCACCAGTGATTTAGAGGGTTACGGCTACACCTTC. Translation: CATSDLEGYGYTF.

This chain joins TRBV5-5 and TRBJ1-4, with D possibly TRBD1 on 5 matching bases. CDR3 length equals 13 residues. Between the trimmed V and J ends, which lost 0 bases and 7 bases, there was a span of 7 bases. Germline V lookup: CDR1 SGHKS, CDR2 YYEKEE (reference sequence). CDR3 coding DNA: TGTGCCAGCAGCTTGGTAGGGGCTGAAAAACTGTTTTTT. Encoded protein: CASSLVGAEKLFF.

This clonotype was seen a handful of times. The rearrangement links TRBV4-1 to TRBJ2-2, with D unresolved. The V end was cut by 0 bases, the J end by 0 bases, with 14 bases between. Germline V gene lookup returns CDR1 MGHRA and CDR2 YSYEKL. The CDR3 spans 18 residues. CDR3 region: CASSQDSSLGTNTGELFF. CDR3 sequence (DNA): TGCGCCAGCAGCCAAGATTCTTCGTTGGGCACGAACACCGGGGAGCTGTTTTTT.

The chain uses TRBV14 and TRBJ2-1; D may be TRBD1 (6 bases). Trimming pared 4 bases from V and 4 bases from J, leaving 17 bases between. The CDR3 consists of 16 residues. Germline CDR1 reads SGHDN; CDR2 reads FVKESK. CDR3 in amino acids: CASSLRTGNSYNEQFF. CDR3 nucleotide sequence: TGTGCCAGCAGCCTTAGAACAGGGAACTCGTACAATGAGCAGTTCTTC.

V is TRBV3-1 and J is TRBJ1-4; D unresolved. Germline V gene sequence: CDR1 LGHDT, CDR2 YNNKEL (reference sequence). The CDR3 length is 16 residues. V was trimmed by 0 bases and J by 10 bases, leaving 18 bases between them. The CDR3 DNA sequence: TGTGCCAGCAGCCAAGAAAACGATGCCCGGCGCCGAAAACTGTTTTTT. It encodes CASSQENDARRRKLFF.

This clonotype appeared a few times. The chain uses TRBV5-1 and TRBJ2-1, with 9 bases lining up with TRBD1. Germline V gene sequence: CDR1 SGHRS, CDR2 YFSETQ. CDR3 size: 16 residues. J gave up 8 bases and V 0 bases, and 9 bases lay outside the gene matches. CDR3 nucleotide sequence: TGCGCCAGCAGCTTGGAGTTGGGACAGGGTCTTTATGAGCAGTTCTTC. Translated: CASSLELGQGLYEQFF.

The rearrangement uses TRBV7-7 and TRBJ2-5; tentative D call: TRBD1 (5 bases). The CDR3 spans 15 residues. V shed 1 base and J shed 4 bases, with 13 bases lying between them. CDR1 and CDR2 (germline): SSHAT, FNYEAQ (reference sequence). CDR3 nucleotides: TGTGCCAGCAGCTTAGAGATAGGGGAAGGAGAGACCCAGTACTTC. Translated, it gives CASSLEIGEGETQYF.

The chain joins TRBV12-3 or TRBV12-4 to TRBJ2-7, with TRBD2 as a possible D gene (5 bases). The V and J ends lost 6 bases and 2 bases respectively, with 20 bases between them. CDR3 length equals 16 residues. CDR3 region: CASSLFHTGEPYEQYF. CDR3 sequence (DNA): TGTGCCAGCAGCCTATTCCATACCGGGGAACCCTACGAGCAGTACTTC.

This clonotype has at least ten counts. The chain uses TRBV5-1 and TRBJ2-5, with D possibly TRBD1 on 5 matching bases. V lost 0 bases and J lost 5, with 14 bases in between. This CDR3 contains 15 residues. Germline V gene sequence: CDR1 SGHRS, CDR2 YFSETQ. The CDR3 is CASSLDWGRVETQYF. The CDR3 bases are TGCGCCAGCAGCTTGGATTGGGGCAGGGTGGAGACCCAGTACTTC.

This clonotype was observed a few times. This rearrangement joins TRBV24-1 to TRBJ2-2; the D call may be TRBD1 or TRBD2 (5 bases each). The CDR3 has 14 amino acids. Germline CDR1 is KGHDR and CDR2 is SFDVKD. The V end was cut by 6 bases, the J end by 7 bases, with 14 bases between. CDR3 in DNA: TGTGCCACCAGTCAGCGTCGGGACCACGGGGAGCTGTTTTTT. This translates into CATSQRRDHGELFF.

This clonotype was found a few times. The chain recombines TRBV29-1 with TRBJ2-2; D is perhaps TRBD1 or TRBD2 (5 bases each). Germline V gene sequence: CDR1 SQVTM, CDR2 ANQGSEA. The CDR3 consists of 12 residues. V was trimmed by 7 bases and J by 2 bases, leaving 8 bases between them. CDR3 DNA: TGCAGCGCGGGACGCAACACCGGGGAGCTGTTTTTT. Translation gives CSAGRNTGELFF.